There are a few counts of the clone carrying this T cell receptor (beta chain). Its antigen is not known. Full-length variable regions came from constant-region reverse primers plus semi-nested Nested Universal Primer A PCR. TCRdb passed the 5' RACE reads through MiXCR, listing each CDR3 protein once. This table holds about 55,000 distinct CDR3 sequences, around 21% found once. Tregs were sorted as CD4+CD25+CD127-/low cells. Whole-study findings and limits: Tumor-infiltrating Treg TCR alpha and beta sequences overlapped most with tumor naive CD4+ T cells, then blood naive. In terms of TCR gene usage, tumor memory CD4+ T cells clustered together with blood and lymph node memory CD4+ cells, as well as with lymph node naive CD4+ cells. The larger-cohort validation was restricted to a single TCR beta V-J rearrangement rather than whole repertoires.

Looked up from germline, CDR1 is SQVTM and CDR2 is ANQGSEA. V was trimmed by 4 bases and J by 6 bases, leaving 13 bases between them. The CDR3 spans 13 residues. This receptor was obtained from a female donor with breast cancer. Input material: tumor-infiltrating Tregs sorted from the breast tumor. The rearrangement joins TRBV29-1 to TRBJ1-5; weak D call: TRBD1 (5 bases). CDR3 region: CSVATGGGQPQHF. As DNA, the CDR3 is TGCAGCGTTGCCACGGGGGGGGGTCAGCCCCAGCATTTT.